This record looks at one TCR beta chain sequence and its context. These data come from a study of blood T cell repertoires in COVID-19. Authors' analysis steps: Reference gene primer amplification in the assay estimated nucleated cell counts. The data were produced by immunoSEQ multiplex PCR, yet TCRdb's version contains in-frame clones alone and is incomplete. From that table come the V and J calls and clone size; the DNA was used to work out D and trimming. This table holds some 300,000 clones, 70% to 90% found once. Germline V gives CDR1 KGHSH, CDR2 LQKENI. The CDR3 sequence is 16 residues long. Trimming removed 4 bases from V and 0 bases from J; junction bases left unmatched: 7. Living in about two dozen US areas, the participants were between 18 and 89 years of age. Cohort 3 donors were reported recovered after two negative PCRs, clearance, or symptom resolution.

The V and J genes are TRBV18 and TRBJ1-1, with 8 bases that match TRBD1. The specimen sequenced was PBMCs or T cells enriched from blood (not recorded which). This clonotype was obtained from a woman aged 30 to 39 who had recovered from COVID-19. The CDR3 spells CASSLMTGALNTEAFF. In DNA form, the CDR3 reads TGTGCCAGCTCACTTATGACAGGGGCCTTGAACACTGAAGCTTTCTTT.